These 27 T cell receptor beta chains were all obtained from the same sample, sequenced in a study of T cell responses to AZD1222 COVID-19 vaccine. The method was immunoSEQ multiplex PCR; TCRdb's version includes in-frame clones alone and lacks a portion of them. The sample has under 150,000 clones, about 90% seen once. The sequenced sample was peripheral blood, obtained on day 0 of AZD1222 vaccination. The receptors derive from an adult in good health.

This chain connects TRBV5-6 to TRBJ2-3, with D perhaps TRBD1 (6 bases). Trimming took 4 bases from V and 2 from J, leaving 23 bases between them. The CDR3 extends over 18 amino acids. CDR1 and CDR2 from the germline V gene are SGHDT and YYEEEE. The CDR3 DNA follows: TGTGCCAGCAGCGCGAACCGGGGCCGGTGGGACACCACAGATACGCAGTATTTT. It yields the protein CASSANRGRWDTTDTQYF.

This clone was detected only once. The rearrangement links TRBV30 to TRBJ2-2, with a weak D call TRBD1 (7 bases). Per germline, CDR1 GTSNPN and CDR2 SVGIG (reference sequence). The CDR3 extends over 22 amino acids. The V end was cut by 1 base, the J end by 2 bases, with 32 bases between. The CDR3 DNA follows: TGTGCCTGGAGTGGCCTGACAGGGACGGATGGGTGGTACGGGAGAAACACCGGGGAGCTGTTTTTT. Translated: CAWSGLTGTDGWYGRNTGELFF. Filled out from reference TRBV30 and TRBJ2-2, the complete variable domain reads SQTIHQWPATLVQPVGSPLSLECTVEGTSNPNLYWYRQAAGRGLQLLFYSVGIGQISSEVPQNLSASRPQDRQFILSSKKLLLSDSGFYLCAWSGLTGTDGWYGRNTGELFFGEGSRLTVL.

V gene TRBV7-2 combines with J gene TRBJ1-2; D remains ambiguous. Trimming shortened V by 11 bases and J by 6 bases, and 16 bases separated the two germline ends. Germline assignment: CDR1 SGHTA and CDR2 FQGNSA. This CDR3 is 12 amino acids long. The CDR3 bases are TGTGCCTCAGGCTACTTAGGCAATGGCTACACCTTC. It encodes CASGYLGNGYTF.

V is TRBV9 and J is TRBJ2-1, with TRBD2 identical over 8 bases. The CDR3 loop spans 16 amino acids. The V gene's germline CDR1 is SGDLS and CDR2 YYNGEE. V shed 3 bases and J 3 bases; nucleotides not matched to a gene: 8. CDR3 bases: TGTGCCAGCAGCGGAAGGACTAGCAGCCGCTACAATGAGCAGTTCTTC. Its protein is CASSGRTSSRYNEQFF.

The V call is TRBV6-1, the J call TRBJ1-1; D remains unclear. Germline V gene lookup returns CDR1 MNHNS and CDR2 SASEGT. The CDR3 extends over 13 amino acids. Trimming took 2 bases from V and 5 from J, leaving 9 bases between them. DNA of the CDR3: TGTGCCAGCAGTGAAACCATGGGGACTGAAGCTTTCTTT. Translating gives CASSETMGTEAFF.

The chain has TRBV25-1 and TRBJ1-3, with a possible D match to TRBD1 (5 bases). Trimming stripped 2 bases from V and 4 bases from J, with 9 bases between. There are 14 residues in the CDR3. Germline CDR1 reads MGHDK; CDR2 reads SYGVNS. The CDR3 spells CASSERGTGNTIYF. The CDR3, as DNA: TGTGCCAGCAGTGAACGAGGGACGGGAAACACCATATATTTT.

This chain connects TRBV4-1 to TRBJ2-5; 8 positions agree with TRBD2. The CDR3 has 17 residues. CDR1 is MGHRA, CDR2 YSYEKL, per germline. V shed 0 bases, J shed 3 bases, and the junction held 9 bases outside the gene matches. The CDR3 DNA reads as TGCGCCAGCAGCCAAGAGATAATCTTACTAGCGGAAGAGACCCAGTACTTC. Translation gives CASSQEIILLAEETQYF.

The CDR3 reads CASSLPGTSGRVQGTQYF. CDR3 DNA sequence: TGTGCCAGCAGCCTACCCGGGACTAGCGGGAGGGTACAGGGGACCCAGTACTTC. The V gene is TRBV5-4, the J gene TRBJ2-5; 16 bases fit TRBD2. The CDR3 contains 18 residues. Germline V gene sequence: CDR1 SGHNT, CDR2 YYREEE (reference sequence). V dropped 4 bases and J dropped 7; count of bases not matched to a gene: 13.

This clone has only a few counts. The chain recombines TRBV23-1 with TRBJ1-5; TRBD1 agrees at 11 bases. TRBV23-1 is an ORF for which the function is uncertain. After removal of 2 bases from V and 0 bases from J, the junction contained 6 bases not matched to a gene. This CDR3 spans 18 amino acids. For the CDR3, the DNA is TGCGCCAGCAGTCAAAGGACAGGGGGCTTGGATAGCAATCAGCCCCAGCATTTT. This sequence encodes CASSQRTGGLDSNQPQHF.

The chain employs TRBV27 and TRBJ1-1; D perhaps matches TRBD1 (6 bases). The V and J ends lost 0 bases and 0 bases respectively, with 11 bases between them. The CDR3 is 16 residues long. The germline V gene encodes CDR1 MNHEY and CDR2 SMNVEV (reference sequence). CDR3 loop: CASSLSRGRLNTEAFF. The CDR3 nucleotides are TGTGCCAGCAGTTTATCAAGGGGGAGACTGAACACTGAAGCTTTCTTT.

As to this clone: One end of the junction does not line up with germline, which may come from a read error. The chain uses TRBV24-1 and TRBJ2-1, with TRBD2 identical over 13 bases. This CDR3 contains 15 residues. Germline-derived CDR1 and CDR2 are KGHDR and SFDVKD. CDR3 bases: TGTGCCACCGGACTAGCGGGAGTAGCTTACACTGAGCAGTTCTTC. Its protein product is CATGLAGVAYTEQFF.

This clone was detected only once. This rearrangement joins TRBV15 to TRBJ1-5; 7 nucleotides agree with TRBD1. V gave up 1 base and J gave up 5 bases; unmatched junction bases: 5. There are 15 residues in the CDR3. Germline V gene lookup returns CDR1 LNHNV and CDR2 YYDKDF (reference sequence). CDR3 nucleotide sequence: TGTGCCACCAGCAGAGCAGGGGGAGAAGATCAGCCCCAGCATTTT. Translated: CATSRAGGEDQPQHF.

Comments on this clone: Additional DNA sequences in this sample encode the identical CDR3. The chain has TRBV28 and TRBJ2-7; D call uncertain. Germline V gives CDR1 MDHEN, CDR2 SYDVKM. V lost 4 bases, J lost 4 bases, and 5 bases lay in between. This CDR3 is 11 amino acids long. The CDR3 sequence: CASSSPYEQYF. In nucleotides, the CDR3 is TGTGCCAGCAGTTCCCCATACGAGCAGTACTTC.

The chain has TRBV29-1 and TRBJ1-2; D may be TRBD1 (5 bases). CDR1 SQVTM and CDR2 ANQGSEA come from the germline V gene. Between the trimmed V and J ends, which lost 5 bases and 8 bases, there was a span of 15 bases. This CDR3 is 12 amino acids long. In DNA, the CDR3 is TGCAGCGTTCCAACACAGGAGGGCGGCTACACCTTC. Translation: CSVPTQEGGYTF.

In DNA, the CDR3 is TGTGCCAGCAGCGTAGATGATAACCGGGGTTCACCCCTCCACTTT. Its translation is CASSVDDNRGSPLHF. This rearrangement joins TRBV9 to TRBJ1-6; D is unclear. With 0 bases removed from V and 9 bases from J, the gap between germline ends came to 13 bases. This CDR3 is built from 15 residues. CDR1 SGDLS and CDR2 YYNGEE come from the germline V gene.

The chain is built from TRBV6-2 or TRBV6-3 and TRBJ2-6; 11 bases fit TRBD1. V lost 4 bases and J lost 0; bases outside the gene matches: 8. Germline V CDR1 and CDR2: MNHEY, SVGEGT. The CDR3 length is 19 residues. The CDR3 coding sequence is TGTGCCAGCAGTTGGACTCCGGGACAGGGGGACTCTGGGGCCAACGTCCTGACTTTC. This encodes CASSWTPGQGDSGANVLTF.

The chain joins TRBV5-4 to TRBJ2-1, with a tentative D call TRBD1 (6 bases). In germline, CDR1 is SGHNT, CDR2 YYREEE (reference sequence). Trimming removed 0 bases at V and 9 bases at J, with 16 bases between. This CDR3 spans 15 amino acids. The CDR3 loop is CASSLGRGKGVEQFF. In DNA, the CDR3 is TGTGCCAGCAGCTTGGGCAGGGGAAAGGGGGTTGAGCAGTTCTTC.

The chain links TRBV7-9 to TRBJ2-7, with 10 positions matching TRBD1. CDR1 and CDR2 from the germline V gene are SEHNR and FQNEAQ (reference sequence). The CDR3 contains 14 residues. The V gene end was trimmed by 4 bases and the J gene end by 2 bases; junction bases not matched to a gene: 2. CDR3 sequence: CASSSGQGTYEQYF. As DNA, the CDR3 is TGTGCCAGCAGCTCGGGACAGGGGACCTACGAGCAGTACTTC.

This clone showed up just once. CDR3: CASSLVGNWQETQYF. The CDR3 nucleotides are TGTGCCAGCAGCTTAGTGGGAAATTGGCAAGAGACCCAGTACTTC. V gene TRBV7-8 combines with J gene TRBJ2-5; D is unresolved. The CDR3 loop spans 15 amino acids. From germline, CDR1 is SGHVS and CDR2 FQNEAQ. V was cut by 1 base and J by 2 bases, with 11 bases left in between. The variable domain in full, with the rest retrieved from reference TRBV7-8 and TRBJ2-5, is GAGVSQSPRYKVAKRGQDVALRCDPISGHVSLFWYQQALGQGPEFLTYFQNEAQLDKSGLPSDRFFAERPEGSVSTLKIQRTQQEDSAVYLCASSLVGNWQETQYFGPGTRLLVL.

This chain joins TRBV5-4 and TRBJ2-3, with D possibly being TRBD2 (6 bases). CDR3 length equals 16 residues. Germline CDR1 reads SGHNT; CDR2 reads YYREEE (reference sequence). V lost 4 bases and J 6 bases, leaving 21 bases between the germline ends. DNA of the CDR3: TGTGCCAGCAGCCCCAAAGGCGCGGGGTCTACGGATACGCAGTATTTT. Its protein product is CASSPKGAGSTDTQYF.

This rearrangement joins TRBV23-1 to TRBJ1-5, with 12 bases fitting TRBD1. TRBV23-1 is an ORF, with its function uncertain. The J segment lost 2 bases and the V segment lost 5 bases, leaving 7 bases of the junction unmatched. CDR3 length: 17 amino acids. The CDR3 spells CASSWDRGPHGNQPQHF. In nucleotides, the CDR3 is TGCGCCAGCAGTTGGGACAGGGGGCCGCATGGCAATCAGCCCCAGCATTTT.

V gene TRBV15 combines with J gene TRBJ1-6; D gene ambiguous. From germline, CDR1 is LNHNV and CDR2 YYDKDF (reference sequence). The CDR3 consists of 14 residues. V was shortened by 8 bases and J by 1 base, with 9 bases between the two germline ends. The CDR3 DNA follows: TGTGCCACCCGTACAGCGTCCTATAATTCACCCCTCCACTTT. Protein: CATRTASYNSPLHF.

The CDR3, as DNA: TGTGCCAGTAGTATAGAGGGAGGAGAGCAGTACTTC. Its protein product is CASSIEGGEQYF. The J gene is TRBJ2-7, the V gene TRBV19; TRBD2 might be the D (6 bases). CDR3 length equals 12 residues. In germline, CDR1 is LNHDA, CDR2 SQIVND (reference sequence). Trimming pared 0 bases from V and 7 bases from J, leaving 7 bases between. Filled out from reference TRBV19 and TRBJ2-7, the complete variable domain reads DGGITQSPKYLFRKEGQNVTLSCEQNLNHDAMYWYRQDPGQGLRLIYYSQIVNDFQKGDIAEGYSVSREKKESFPLTVTSAQKNPTAFYLCASSIEGGEQYFGPGTRLTVT.

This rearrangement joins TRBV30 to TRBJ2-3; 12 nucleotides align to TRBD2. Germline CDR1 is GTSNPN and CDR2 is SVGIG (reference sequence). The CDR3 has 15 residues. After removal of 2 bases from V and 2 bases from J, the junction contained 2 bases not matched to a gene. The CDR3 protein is CAWSTSGRTTDTQYF. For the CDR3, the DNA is TGTGCCTGGAGTACTAGCGGGAGGACCACAGATACGCAGTATTTT.

The CDR3 reads CASSRAWQGDTEAFF. In DNA form, the CDR3 reads TGTGCCAGTAGTCGCGCTTGGCAGGGGGACACTGAAGCTTTCTTT. V usage is TRBV19 and J usage is TRBJ1-1, with 7 bases matching TRBD1. Per the germline V gene, CDR1 is LNHDA and CDR2 is SQIVND (reference sequence). The CDR3 runs 15 residues. V was clipped by 5 bases and J by 3 bases; unmatched bases: 9.

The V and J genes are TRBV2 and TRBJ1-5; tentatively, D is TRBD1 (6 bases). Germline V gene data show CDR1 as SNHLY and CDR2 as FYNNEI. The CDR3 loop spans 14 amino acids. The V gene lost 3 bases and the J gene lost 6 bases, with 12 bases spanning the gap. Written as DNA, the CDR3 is TGTGCCAGCAGTGATCAGGGGCCAGGTCAGCCCCAGCATTTT. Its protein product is CASSDQGPGQPQHF.

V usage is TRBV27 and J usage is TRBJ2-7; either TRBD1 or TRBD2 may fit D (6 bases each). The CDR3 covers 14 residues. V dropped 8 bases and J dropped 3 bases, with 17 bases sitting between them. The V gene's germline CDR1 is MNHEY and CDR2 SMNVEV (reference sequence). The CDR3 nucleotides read TGTGCCAGCTGCGTGATTGCGGGACACTACGAGCAGTACTTC. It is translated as CASCVIAGHYEQYF.